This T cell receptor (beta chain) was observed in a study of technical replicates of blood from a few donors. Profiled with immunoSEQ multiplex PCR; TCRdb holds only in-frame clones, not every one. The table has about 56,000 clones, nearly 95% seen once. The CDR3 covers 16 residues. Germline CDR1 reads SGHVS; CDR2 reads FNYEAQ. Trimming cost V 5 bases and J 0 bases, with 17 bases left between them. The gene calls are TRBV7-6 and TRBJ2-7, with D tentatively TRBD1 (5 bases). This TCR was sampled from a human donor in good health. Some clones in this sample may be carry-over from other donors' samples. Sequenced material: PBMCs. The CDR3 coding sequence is TGTGCCAGCAGCCCCGACAGCCCCACAACCTCCTACGAGCAGTACTTC. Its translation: CASSPDSPTTSYEQYF.